These T cell receptor beta chains were read from a single sample in a study of shared clonotypes between healthy human individuals. Using immunoSEQ multiplex PCR, the repertoire was profiled, and TCRdb retains in-frame clones only, with some absent. The table shows hundreds of thousands of clones, with 80% to 95% occurring only once. Sequenced material: naive CD8+ T cells sorted from blood. All receptors come from a man aged 30 to 45 in good health. Both conserved end residues are part of each CDR3.

v_gene: TRBV9; CDR3aa: CASSVARAGDYEQYF
v_gene: TRBV5-1; CDR3aa: CASSLSGVGTEAFF
v_gene: TRBV10-1; CDR3aa: CASSEYDNEQFF
v_gene: TRBV11-2; CDR3aa: CASSFGGTGWQETQYF
v_gene: TRBV6-5; CDR3aa: CASSSLRDKDEKLFF
v_gene: TRBV7-9; CDR3aa: CASSLERGLLGTGELFF
v_gene: TRBV7-3; CDR3aa: CASSPTPRGAQYF
v_gene: TRBV15; CDR3aa: CATSRGLAGAFTDTQYF
v_gene: TRBV15; CDR3aa: CATGTGVDGYTF
v_gene: TRBV4-1; CDR3aa: CASSQLLGYEQYF
v_gene: TRBV15; CDR3aa: CATSSKFSGGLSYEQYF
v_gene: TRBV28; CDR3aa: CASTNSGALFF
v_gene: TRBV7-9; CDR3aa: CASSIGAYTDTQYF
v_gene: TRBV19; CDR3aa: CASSIVQGLYNEQFF
v_gene: TRBV29-1; CDR3aa: CSVGPLGENRQFF
v_gene: TRBV14; CDR3aa: CASSPPGATQYF
v_gene: TRBV6-5; CDR3aa: CASSETGITEAFF
v_gene: TRBV6-5; CDR3aa: CASSRDSYEQYF
v_gene: TRBV28; CDR3aa: CAAGAFSETQYF
v_gene: TRBV5-6; CDR3aa: CASSLAWQGAYNEQFF
v_gene: TRBV7-9; CDR3aa: CASSPELVHYGYTF
v_gene: TRBV10-3; CDR3aa: CAISESGKGQFF
v_gene: TRBV5-4; CDR3aa: CASGPTTEQFF
v_gene: TRBV11-3; CDR3aa: CASSLRSGGSSDTQYF
v_gene: TRBV5-4; CDR3aa: CASSGGDSYEQYF
v_gene: TRBV2; CDR3aa: CASSGRYNEQFF
v_gene: TRBV7-6; CDR3aa: CASSLVAGGSSYEQYF
v_gene: TRBV6-5; CDR3aa: CASSLSANTEAFF
v_gene: TRBV15; CDR3aa: CATSRDLGGSIYNEQFF
v_gene: TRBV7-9; CDR3aa: CASSLLGSDRAGTEAFF
v_gene: TRBV13; CDR3aa: CASSPTSGGYNEQFF
v_gene: TRBV15; CDR3aa: CATSRAEGYTF
v_gene: TRBV21-1; CDR3aa: CAKDYNEQFF
v_gene: TRBV7-2; CDR3aa: CASSLALPLTDEAFF
v_gene: TRBV28; CDR3aa: CASSFGTATAEQYF
v_gene: TRBV9; CDR3aa: CASSGWTSGSRNTQYF
v_gene: TRBV5-1; CDR3aa: CASSSPSSGLTDTQYF
v_gene: TRBV11-2; CDR3aa: CASSFPLAYEQYF
v_gene: TRBV9; CDR3aa: CASSVSSLSYNEQFF
v_gene: TRBV27; CDR3aa: CASSLMIVAVNEQFF
v_gene: TRBV27; CDR3aa: CASSPFGGQGKGSEQFF
v_gene: TRBV6-5; CDR3aa: CASRDGYSPYEQYF
v_gene: TRBV27; CDR3aa: CASSSWRSLTGELFF
v_gene: TRBV18; CDR3aa: CASSPYRDTQYF
v_gene: TRBV7-6; CDR3aa: CASSLVETGYYGYTF
v_gene: TRBV7-2; CDR3aa: CASSFLSEGYEQYF
v_gene: TRBV19; CDR3aa: CASSIAPGTVPIRSGRALETQYF
v_gene: TRBV19; CDR3aa: CASSPGSGYEQYF
v_gene: TRBV10-1; CDR3aa: CASSGLRNTGELFF
v_gene: TRBV9; CDR3aa: CASSASLATASYEQYF
v_gene: TRBV29-1; CDR3aa: CSVEDVPSVNEQFF
v_gene: TRBV27; CDR3aa: CASSPSGQGDYNEQFF
v_gene: TRBV11-2; CDR3aa: CASSLGRNSGGELFF
v_gene: TRBV7-9; CDR3aa: CASGGTGGRTEAFF
v_gene: TRBV19; CDR3aa: CASRKTGTGELFF
v_gene: TRBV11-2; CDR3aa: CASSPDRVPYNEQFF
v_gene: TRBV19; CDR3aa: CASSIAFPYNEQFF
v_gene: TRBV5-1; CDR3aa: CASSPGSYEQYF